Listed here are 23 T cell receptor beta chains from one sample, sequenced in a study of CXCR3-negative and CXCR3-positive naive CD8 T cells. Whole-study results and caveats: Hydrophobicity of TRB CDR3s was greater in CXCR3-positive naive cells than in CXCR3-negative naive cells.

The libraries of TRB cDNA were constructed through 5' RACE using UMI labels. TCRdb processed the 5' RACE reads again and assigns one entry to each CDR3 protein, with no DNA. This sample's table reports under 150,000 distinct CDR3 sequences. The antigens of these receptors remain unknown. Sequencing was carried out using naive CXCR3+ CD8+ T cells from blood. The subset here: CD45RO-CCR7+CD27+CD95- naive CD8+ T cells expressing CXCR3 (TNR3+). These receptors all come from a human donor in good health. Some clones in this sample may be carry-over from other donors' samples.

This chain uses TRBV6-5 with TRBJ2-5; the D call from TCRdb, TRBD1, cannot be confirmed without DNA. Germline loops: CDR1 MNHEY, CDR2 SVGAGI. The CDR3 loop spans 15 amino acids. The CDR3 here is CASSYFQGAGETQYF.

The rearrangement uses TRBV7-9 and TRBJ1-1; as DNA is missing, the TRBD1 call by TCRdb cannot be tested. The CDR3 is 15 amino acids. CDR1 and CDR2 from the germline V gene are SEHNR and FQNEAQ (reference sequence). Here the CDR3 reads CARSPRTVLNTEAFF.

This chain uses TRBV7-9 with TRBJ2-5; the TCRdb call, TRBD2, lacks DNA for checking. This CDR3 has 14 residues. CDR1 and CDR2 (germline): SEHNR, FQNEAQ (reference sequence). The CDR3 region is CASSFPAGLETQYF.

This chain connects TRBV27 to TRBJ2-5; absent DNA, TCRdb's TRBD1 call cannot be checked. The germline V gene has CDR1 MNHEY and CDR2 SMNVEV (reference sequence). This CDR3 has 15 amino acids. The chain's CDR3 is CASSPSASGVETQYF.

CDR3 amino acids: CASSLSWGTSYEQYF. The rearrangement uses TRBV12-3 or TRBV12-4 and TRBJ2-7; with no DNA, the TCRdb D assignment of TRBD1 cannot be verified. The CDR3 is 15 amino acids.

This chain connects TRBV13 to TRBJ2-1; TCRdb's assignment of TRBD1 cannot be checked, as there is no DNA. Germline V gene lookup returns CDR1 PRHDT and CDR2 FYEKMQ (reference sequence). There are 12 residues in the CDR3. CDR3 sequence: CASSLTGDGQFF.

V and J are TRBV5-1 and TRBJ2-7; the D gene TCRdb calls, TRBD1, cannot be checked with no DNA. Per germline, CDR1 SGHRS and CDR2 YFSETQ. The CDR3 has 14 residues. The CDR3 is CASSLETGSYEQYF.

The J gene is TRBJ2-1, the V gene TRBV29-1; TCRdb's D call of TRBD2 is untestable without DNA. Germline assignment: CDR1 SQVTM and CDR2 ANQGSEA. The CDR3 sequence is 11 residues long. The CDR3 sequence is CSVEGAAEQFF.

The rearrangement joins TRBV6-2 or TRBV6-3 to TRBJ2-1; TCRdb reports TRBD2, a call that lacks DNA to check it against. Germline V gene lookup returns CDR1 MNHEY and CDR2 SVGEGT. This CDR3 has 16 residues. CDR3 residues: CASSYAAGGFHNEQFF.

The chain is built from TRBV29-1 and TRBJ2-3; TCRdb's D call of TRBD2 is untestable without DNA. CDR3 size: 13 residues. CDR1 SQVTM and CDR2 ANQGSEA come from the germline V gene. CDR3 sequence: CSVEASDSDTQYF.

The rearrangement joins TRBV12-3 or TRBV12-4 to TRBJ1-1; TCRdb returns TRBD1, unconfirmable since there is no DNA. CDR3 length: 11 residues. The CDR3 sequence: CASQSPGEAFF.

The J gene is TRBJ2-3, the V gene TRBV9; TCRdb returns TRBD2, unconfirmable since there is no DNA. The CDR3 loop spans 12 amino acids. Germline V gene sequence: CDR1 SGDLS, CDR2 YYNGEE. The CDR3 loop is CASSESGSAQYF.

This chain links TRBV29-1 with TRBJ2-7; TCRdb gives TRBD1 as the D gene, but with no DNA this cannot be confirmed. CDR1 is SQVTM and CDR2 is ANQGSEA in the germline V gene. This CDR3 spans 14 amino acids. Here the CDR3 reads CSVERGQGKDEQYF.

The chain carries TRBV7-9 and TRBJ1-3. Germline assignment: CDR1 SEHNR and CDR2 FQNEAQ (reference sequence). The CDR3 totals 11 residues. This CDR3 reads CASSPGNTIYF. The entire variable domain, with the rest obtained from reference TRBV7-9 and TRBJ1-3, is as follows: DTGVSQNPRHKITKRGQNVTFRCDPISEHNRLYWYRQTLGQGPEFLTYFQNEAQLEKSRLLSDRFSAERPKGSFSTLEIQRTEQGDSAMYLCASSPGNTIYFGEGSWLTVV.

This sequence joins TRBV14 and TRBJ2-7. The CDR3 length is 13 residues. Germline V gene lookup returns CDR1 SGHDN and CDR2 FVKESK. The CDR3 sequence is CASSPSDHYEQYF. Combining the CDR3 with reference TRBV14 and TRBJ2-7 gives the whole variable domain EAGVTQFPSHSVIEKGQTVTLRCDPISGHDNLYWYRRVMGKEIKFLLHFVKESKQDESGMPNNRFLAERTGGTYSTLKVQPAELEDSGVYFCASSPSDHYEQYFGPGTRLTVT.

The rearrangement joins TRBV5-1 to TRBJ2-7; the D call of TRBD1 rests on TCRdb alone, since no DNA is present to check it. The CDR3 has 16 residues. Germline values: CDR1 SGHRS, CDR2 YFSETQ. This chain's CDR3 is CASSQNLDSFLLEQYF.

The chain recombines TRBV20-1 with TRBJ2-7; with no DNA, the TCRdb D assignment of TRBD1 cannot be verified. The CDR3 is 16 residues long. The germline gives CDR1 DFQATT, CDR2 SNEGSKA (reference sequence). The CDR3 sequence: CSAKRSGALTFYEQYF.

V usage is TRBV12-3 or TRBV12-4 and J usage is TRBJ2-7; TCRdb lists TRBD2, though no DNA is available to test this call. CDR3 size: 15 residues. CDR3 sequence reads: CASSFPSLTSYEQYF.

The chain recombines TRBV5-1 with TRBJ2-7. The CDR3 runs to 14 residues. Germline-derived CDR1 and CDR2 are SGHRS and YFSETQ. CDR3 residues: CASSLGVFTYEQYF.

The chain joins TRBV7-8 to TRBJ2-7. Germline CDR1 is SGHVS and CDR2 is FQNEAQ. This CDR3 has 13 residues. The CDR3 loop reads CASSRMGAYEQYF.

The genes are TRBV12-3 or TRBV12-4 and TRBJ2-7. The CDR3 has 15 residues. CDR3 amino acids: CASSTSGSGTYEQYF.

The CDR3 spells CSARSLSSYNEQFF. The rearrangement uses TRBV20-1 and TRBJ2-1. The CDR3 has 14 amino acids. Germline assignment: CDR1 DFQATT and CDR2 SNEGSKA (reference sequence).

The V call is TRBV5-1, the J call TRBJ2-1. CDR3 length equals 12 residues. CDR1 is SGHRS and CDR2 is YFSETQ in the germline V gene. The CDR3 loop is CASSLAGNEQFF.